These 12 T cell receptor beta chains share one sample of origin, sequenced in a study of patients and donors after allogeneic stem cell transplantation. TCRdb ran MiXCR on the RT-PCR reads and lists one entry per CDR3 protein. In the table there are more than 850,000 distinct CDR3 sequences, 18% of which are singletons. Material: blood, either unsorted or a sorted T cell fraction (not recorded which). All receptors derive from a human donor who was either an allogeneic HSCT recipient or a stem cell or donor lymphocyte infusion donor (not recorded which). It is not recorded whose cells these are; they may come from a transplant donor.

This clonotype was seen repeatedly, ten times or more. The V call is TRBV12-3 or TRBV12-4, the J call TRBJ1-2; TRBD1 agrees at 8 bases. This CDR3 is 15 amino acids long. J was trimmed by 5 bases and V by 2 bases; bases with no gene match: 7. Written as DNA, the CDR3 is TGTGCCAGCAGTTTAAGGGCCAGGGGGCGGTATGGCTACACCTTC. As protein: CASSLRARGRYGYTF.

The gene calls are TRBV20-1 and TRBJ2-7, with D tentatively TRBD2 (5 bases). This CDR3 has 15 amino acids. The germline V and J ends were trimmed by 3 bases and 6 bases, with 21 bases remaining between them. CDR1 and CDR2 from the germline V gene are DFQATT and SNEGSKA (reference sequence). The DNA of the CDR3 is TGCAGTGCTAGGGCCACTAGTCGAGGCACCTCCGAGCAGTACTTC. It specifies CSARATSRGTSEQYF.

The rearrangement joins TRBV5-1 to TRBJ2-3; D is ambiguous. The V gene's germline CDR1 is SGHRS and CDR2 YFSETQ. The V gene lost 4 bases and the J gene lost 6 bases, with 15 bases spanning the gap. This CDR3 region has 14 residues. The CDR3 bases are TGCGCCAGCAGCCCTGGGGTAGTAGGGGATACGCAGTATTTT. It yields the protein CASSPGVVGDTQYF.

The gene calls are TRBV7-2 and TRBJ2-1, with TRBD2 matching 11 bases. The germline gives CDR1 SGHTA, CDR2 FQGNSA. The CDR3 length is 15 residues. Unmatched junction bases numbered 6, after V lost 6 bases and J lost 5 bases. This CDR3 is CASSPHSGGDNEQFF. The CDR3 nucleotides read TGTGCCAGCAGTCCACATAGCGGGGGGGACAATGAGCAGTTCTTC.

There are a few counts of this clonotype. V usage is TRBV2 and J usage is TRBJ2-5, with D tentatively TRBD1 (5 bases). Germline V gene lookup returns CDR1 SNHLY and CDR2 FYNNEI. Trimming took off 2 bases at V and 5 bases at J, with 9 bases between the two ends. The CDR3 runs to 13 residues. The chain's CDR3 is CASSERGGETQYF. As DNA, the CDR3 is TGTGCCAGCAGTGAAAGGGGCGGCGAGACCCAGTACTTC.

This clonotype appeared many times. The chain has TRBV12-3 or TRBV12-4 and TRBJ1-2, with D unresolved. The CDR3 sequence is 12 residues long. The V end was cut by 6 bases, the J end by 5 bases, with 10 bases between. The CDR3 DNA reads TGTGCCAGCAGCCCACCTGGGTATGGCTACACCTTC. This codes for CASSPPGYGYTF.

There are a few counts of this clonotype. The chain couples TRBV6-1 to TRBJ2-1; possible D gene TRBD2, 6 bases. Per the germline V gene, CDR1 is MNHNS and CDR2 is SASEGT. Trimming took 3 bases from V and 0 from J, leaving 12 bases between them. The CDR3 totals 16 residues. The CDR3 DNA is TGTGCCAGCAGTGATAAGGTGCGGGGCTCCTACAATGAGCAGTTCTTC. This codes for CASSDKVRGSYNEQFF.

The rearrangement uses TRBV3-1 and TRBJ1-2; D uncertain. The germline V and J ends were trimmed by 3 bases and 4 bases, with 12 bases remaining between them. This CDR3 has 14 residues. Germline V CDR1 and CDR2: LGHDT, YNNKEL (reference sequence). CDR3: CASSHRHLPYGYTF. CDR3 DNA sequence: TGTGCCAGCAGCCACCGACACCTACCCTATGGCTACACCTTC.

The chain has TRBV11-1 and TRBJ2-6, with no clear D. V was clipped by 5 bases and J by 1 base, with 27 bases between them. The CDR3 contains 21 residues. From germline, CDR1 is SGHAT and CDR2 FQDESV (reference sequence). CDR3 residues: CASSARPRVQFNLSGANVLTF. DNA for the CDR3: TGTGCCAGCAGCGCAAGACCCCGGGTCCAATTTAACCTTTCTGGGGCCAACGTCCTGACTTTC.

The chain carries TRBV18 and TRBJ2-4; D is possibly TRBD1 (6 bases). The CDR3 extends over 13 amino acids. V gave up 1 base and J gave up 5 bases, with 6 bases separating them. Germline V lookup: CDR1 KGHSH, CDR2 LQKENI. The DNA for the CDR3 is TGTGCCAGCTCACCACAGGGGGAAAACATTCAGTACTTC. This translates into CASSPQGENIQYF.

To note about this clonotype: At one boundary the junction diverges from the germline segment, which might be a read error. The chain's CDR3 is CSASGGAGNTTYF. CDR3 in DNA: TGCAGTGCTAGTGGAGGGGCTGGAAACACCACATATTTT. The chain has TRBV20-1 and TRBJ1-3; perhaps TRBD1 as D (5 bases). Germline V lookup: CDR1 DFQATT, CDR2 SNEGSKA (reference sequence). The CDR3 runs 13 residues.

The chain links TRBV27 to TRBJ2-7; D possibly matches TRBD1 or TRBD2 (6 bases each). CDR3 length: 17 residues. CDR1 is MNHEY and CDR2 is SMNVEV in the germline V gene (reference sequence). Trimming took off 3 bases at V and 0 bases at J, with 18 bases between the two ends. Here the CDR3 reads CASSFTRTGGGSYEQYF. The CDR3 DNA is TGTGCCAGCAGTTTTACTAGGACTGGAGGGGGCTCCTACGAGCAGTACTTC.